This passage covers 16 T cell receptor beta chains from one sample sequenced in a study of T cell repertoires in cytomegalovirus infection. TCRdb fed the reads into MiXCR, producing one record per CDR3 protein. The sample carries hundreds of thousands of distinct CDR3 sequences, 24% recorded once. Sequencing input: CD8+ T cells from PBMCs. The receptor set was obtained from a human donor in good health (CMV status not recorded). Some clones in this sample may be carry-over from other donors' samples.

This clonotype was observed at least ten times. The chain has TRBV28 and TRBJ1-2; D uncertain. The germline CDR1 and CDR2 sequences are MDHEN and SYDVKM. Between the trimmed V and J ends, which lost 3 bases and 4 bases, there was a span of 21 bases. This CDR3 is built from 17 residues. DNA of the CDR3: TGTGCCAGCAGTTTTGACCTTTTTGGGTCGCAGATCTATGGCTACACCTTC. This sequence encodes CASSFDLFGSQIYGYTF.

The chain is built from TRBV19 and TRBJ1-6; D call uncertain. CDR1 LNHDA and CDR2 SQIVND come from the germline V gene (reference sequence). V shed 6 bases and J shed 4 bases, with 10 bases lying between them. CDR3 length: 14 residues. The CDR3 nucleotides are TGTGCCAGTAGCGGCCAGAGGTATAATTCACCCCTCCACTTT. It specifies CASSGQRYNSPLHF.

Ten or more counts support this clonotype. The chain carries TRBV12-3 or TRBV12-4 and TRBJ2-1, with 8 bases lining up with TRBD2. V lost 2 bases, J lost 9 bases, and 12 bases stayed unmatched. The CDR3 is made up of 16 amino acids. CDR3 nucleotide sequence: TGTGCCAGCAGTTTAATAGCGGGGTCTCGGGGTGGTGAGCAGTTCTTC. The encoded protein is CASSLIAGSRGGEQFF.

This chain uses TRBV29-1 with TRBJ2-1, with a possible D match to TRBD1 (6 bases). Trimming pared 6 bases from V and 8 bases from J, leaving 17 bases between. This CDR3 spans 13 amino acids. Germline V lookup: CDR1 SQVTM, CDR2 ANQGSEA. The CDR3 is CSVGGQPVYEQFF. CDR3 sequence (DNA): TGCAGCGTCGGCGGACAGCCGGTCTATGAGCAGTTCTTC.

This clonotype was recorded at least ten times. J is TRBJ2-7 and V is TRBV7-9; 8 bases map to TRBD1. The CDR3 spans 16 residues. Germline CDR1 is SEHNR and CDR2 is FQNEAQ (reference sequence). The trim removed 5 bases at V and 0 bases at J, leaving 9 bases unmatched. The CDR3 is CASSPTGETHSYEQYV. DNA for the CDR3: TGTGCCAGCAGCCCGACAGGGGAAACCCACTCCTACGAGCAGTACGTC.

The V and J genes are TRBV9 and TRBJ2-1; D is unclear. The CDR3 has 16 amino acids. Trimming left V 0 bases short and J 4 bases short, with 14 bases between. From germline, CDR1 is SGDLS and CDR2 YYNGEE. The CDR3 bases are TGTGCCAGCAGCGTAGGCCGCGGCAGTCTTTACAATGAGCAGTTCTTC. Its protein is CASSVGRGSLYNEQFF.

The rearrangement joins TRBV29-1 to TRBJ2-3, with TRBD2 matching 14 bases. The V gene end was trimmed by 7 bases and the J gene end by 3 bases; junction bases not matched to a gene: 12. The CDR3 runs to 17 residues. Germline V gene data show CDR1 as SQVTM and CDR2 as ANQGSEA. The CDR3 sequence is CSASGTSGGHRTDTQYF. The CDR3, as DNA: TGCAGCGCCTCCGGGACTAGCGGGGGCCATAGGACAGATACGCAGTATTTT.

CDR3: CASSYQGPLDEQYF. The CDR3 DNA reads as TGTGCCAGCAGCTACCAGGGGCCTCTAGACGAGCAGTACTTC. The V call is TRBV7-9, the J call TRBJ2-7, with D possibly matching TRBD1 (6 bases). The CDR3 sequence is 14 residues long. V was pared by 4 bases and J by 5 bases, with 15 bases between. The germline V gene has CDR1 SEHNR and CDR2 FQNEAQ (reference sequence). The full variable domain, rest sourced from reference TRBV7-9 and TRBJ2-7, is DTGVSQNPRHKITKRGQNVTFRCDPISEHNRLYWYRQTLGQGPEFLTYFQNEAQLEKSRLLSDRFSAERPKGSFSTLEIQRTEQGDSAMYLCASSYQGPLDEQYFGPGTRLTVT.

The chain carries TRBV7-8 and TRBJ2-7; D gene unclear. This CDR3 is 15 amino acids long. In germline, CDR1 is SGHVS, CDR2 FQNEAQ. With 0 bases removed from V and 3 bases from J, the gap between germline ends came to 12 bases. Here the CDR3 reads CASSLAETSYYEQYV. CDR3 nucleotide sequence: TGTGCCAGCAGCTTAGCTGAGACTTCCTACTACGAGCAGTACGTC.

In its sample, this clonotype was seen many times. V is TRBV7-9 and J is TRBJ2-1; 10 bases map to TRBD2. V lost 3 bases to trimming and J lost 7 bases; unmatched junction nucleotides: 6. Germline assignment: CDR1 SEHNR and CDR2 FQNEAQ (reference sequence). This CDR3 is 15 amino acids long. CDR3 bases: TGTGCCAGCAGCTTTCGGAGCGGGGGGGAGAATGAGCAGTTCTTC. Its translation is CASSFRSGGENEQFF.

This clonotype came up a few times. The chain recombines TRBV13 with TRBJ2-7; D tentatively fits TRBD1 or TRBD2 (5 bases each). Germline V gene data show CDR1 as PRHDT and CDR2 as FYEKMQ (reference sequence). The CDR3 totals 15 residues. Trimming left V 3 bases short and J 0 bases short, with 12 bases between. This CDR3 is CASSFSGTNSYEQYV. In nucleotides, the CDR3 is TGTGCCAGCAGCTTCTCCGGGACCAACTCCTACGAGCAGTACGTC.

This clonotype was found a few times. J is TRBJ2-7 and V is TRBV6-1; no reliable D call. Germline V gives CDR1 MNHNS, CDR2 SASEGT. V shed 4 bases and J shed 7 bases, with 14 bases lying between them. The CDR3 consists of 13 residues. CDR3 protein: CASSVRWPGEQYV. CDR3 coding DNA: TGTGCCAGCAGTGTTCGGTGGCCTGGGGAGCAGTACGTC.

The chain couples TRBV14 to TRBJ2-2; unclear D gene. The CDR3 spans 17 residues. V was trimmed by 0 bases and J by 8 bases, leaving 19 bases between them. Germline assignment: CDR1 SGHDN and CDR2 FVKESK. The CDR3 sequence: CASSQDRSTRLSGELFF. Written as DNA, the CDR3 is TGTGCCAGCAGCCAAGATCGGTCTACGCGGCTTAGTGGGGAGCTGTTTTTT. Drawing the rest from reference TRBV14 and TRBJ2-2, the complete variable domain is EAGVTQFPSHSVIEKGQTVTLRCDPISGHDNLYWYRRVMGKEIKFLLHFVKESKQDESGMPNNRFLAERTGGTYSTLKVQPAELEDSGVYFCASSQDRSTRLSGELFFGEGSRLTVL.

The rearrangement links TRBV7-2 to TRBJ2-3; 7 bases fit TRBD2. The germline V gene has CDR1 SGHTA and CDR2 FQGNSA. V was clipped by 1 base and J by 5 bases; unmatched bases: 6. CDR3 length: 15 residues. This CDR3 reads CASSLVGRERDTQYF. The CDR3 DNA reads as TGTGCCAGCAGCTTAGTTGGGAGGGAAAGAGATACGCAGTATTTT.

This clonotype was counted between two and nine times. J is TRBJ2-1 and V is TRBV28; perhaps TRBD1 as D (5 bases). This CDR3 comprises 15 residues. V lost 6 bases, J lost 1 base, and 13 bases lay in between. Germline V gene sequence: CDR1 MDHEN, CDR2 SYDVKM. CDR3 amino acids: CASRATVGSYNEQFF. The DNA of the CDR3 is TGTGCCAGCAGGGCGACAGTTGGGTCCTACAATGAGCAGTTCTTC.

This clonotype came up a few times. CDR3 bases: TGTGCCAGCATAGCGGCAGGGAGGCCCAATGAGCAGTTCTTC. Residues: CASIAAGRPNEQFF. The gene calls are TRBV2 and TRBJ2-1; possible D gene TRBD2, 6 bases. Germline CDR1 reads SNHLY; CDR2 reads FYNNEI. Trimming took off 7 bases at V and 6 bases at J, with 16 bases between the two ends. CDR3 length: 14 residues.